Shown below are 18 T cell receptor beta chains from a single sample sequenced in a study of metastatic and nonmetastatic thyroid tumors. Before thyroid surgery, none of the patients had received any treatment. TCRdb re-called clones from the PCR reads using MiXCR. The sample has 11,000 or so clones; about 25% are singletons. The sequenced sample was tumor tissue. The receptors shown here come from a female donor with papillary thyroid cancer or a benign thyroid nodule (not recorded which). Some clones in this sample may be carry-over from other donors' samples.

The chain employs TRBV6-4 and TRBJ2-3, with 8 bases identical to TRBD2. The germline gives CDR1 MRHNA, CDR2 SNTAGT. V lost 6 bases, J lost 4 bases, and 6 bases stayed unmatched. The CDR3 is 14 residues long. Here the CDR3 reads CASSPGRDADTQYF. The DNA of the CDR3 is TGTGCCAGCAGCCCCGGGAGGGATGCAGATACGCAGTATTTT.

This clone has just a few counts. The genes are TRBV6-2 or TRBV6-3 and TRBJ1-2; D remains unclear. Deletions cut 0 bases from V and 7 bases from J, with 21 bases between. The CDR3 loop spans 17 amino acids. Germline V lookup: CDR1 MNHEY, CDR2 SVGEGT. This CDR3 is CASSYSMDVTGARGYTF. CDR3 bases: TGTGCCAGCAGTTACTCGATGGATGTCACCGGAGCGCGTGGCTACACCTTC.

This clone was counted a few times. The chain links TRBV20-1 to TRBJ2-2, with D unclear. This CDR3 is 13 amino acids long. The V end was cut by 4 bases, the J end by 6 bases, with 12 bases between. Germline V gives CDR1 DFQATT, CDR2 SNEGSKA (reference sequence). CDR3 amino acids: CSAKGPRAGELFF. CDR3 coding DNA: TGCAGTGCTAAGGGCCCCCGCGCCGGGGAGCTGTTTTTT.

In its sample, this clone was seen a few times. The DNA for the CDR3 is TGTGCCAGCAGCCGCCTTACTAGCGGACCGACGGAGGCCGGGGAGCTGTTTTTT. It specifies CASSRLTSGPTEAGELFF. The chain combines TRBV6-2 or TRBV6-3 with TRBJ2-2; TRBD2 agrees at 8 bases. The germline CDR1 and CDR2 sequences are MNHEY and SVGEGT. The length of the CDR3 is 18 residues. V lost 6 bases, J lost 6 bases, and 18 bases stayed unmatched.

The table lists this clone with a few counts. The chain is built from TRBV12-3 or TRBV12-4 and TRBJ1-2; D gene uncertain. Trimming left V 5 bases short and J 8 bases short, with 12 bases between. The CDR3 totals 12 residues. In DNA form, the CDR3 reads TGTGCCAGCAGTAGCTCAGGAAGGGGCTACACCTTC. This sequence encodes CASSSSGRGYTF.

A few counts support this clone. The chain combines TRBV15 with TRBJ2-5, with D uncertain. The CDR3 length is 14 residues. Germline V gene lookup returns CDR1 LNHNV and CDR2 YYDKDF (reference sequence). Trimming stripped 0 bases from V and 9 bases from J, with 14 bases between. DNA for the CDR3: TGTGCCACCAGCAGAGATACCAGTCCGGCGCCCCAGTACTTC. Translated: CATSRDTSPAPQYF.

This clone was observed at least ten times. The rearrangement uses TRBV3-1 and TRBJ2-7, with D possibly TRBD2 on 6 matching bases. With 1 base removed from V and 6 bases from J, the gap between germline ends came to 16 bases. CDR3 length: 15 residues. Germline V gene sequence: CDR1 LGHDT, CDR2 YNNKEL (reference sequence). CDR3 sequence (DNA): TGTGCCAGCAGCCAAGTATCAGCGGGCTCTGGCGAGCAGTACTTC. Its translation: CASSQVSAGSGEQYF.

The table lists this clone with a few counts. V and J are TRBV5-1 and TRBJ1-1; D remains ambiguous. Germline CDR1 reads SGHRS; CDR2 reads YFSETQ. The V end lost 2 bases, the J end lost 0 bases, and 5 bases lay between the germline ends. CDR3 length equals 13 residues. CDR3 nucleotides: TGCGCCAGCAGCTTCGACATGAACACTGAAGCTTTCTTT. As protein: CASSFDMNTEAFF.

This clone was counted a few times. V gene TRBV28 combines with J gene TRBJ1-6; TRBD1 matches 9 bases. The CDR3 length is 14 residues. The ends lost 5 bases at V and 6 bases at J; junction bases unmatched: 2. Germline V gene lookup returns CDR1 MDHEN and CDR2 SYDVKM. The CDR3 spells CASSGTGTNSPLHF. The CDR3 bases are TGTGCCAGCAGTGGGACAGGGACTAATTCACCCCTCCACTTT.

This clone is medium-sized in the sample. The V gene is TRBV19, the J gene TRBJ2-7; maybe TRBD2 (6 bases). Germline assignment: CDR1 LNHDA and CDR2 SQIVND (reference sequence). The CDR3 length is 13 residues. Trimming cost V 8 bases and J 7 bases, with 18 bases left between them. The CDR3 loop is CASAGSLHGEQYF. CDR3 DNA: TGTGCCAGTGCGGGGAGTCTTCATGGAGAGCAGTACTTC.

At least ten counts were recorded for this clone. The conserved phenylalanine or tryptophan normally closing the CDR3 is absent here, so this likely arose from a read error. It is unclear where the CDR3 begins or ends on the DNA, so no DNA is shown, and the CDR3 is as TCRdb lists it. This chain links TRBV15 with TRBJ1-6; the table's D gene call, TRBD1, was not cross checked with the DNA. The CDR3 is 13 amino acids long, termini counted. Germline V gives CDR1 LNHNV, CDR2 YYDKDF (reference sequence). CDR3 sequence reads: CATSRDELFVPGQ.

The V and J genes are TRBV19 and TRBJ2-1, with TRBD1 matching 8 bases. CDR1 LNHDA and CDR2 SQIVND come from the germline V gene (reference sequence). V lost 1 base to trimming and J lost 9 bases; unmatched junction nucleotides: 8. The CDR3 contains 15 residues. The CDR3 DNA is TGTGCCAGTAGTATAGGACAGGGGAGAGAGGGTGAGCAGTTCTTC. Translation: CASSIGQGREGEQFF.

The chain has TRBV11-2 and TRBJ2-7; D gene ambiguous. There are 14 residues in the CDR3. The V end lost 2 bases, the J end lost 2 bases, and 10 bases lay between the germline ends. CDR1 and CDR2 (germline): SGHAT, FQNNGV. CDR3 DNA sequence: TGTGCCAGCAGCTTAACGGACGTAGCCTACGAGCAGTACTTC. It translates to CASSLTDVAYEQYF.

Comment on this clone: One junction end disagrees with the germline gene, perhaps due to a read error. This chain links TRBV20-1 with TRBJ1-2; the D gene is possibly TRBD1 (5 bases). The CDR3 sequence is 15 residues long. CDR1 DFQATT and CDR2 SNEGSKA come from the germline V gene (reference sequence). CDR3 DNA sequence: TGCAGTGCTAGAGATCAAGCCCGTTGGGACTATGGCCACACCTTC. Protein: CSARDQARWDYGHTF.

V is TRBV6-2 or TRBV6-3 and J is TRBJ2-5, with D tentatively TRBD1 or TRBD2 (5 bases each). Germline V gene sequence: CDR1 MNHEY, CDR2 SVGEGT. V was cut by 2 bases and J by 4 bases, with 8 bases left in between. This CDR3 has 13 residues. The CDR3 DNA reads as TGTGCCAGCAGTTACGGGGGACGAGAGACCCAGTACTTC. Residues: CASSYGGRETQYF.

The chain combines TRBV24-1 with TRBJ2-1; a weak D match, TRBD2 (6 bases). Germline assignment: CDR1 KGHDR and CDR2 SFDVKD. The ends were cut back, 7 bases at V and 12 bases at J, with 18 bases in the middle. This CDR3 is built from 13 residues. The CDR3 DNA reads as TGTGCCACCAGGACCCGGGACTCCGAGGGGCAGTTCTTC. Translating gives CATRTRDSEGQFF.

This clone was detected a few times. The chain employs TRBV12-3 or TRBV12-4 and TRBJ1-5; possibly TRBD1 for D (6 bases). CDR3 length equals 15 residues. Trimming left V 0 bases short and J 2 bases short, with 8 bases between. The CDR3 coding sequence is TGTGCCAGCAGTTTAGCAGCAGGGGGCAATCAGCCCCAGCATTTT. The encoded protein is CASSLAAGGNQPQHF.

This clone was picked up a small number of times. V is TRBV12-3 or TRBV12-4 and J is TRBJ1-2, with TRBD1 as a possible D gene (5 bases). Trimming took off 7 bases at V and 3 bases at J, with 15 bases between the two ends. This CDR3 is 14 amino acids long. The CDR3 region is CASTPPRVDYGYTF. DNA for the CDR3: TGTGCCAGCACCCCACCCAGGGTCGACTATGGCTACACCTTC.